The 5 T cell receptor beta chains below were found in one sample sequenced in a study of cytomegalovirus exposure and HLA in healthy donors (dated by TCRdb to about 2017). Receptors were amplified or captured by the immunoSEQ multiplex PCR assay. For the multiplex PCR, a mixture combining 60 forward primers for TCR Vbeta segments and 13 reverse primers for TCR Jbeta segments was used. The clones in this table, taken by TCRdb from immuneACCESS, are in-frame only. Not every clone is retained; where verified, under half of the shortfall comes from an unresolved V gene, and the cause of the rest is unknown. The sample contains 150,000 to 200,000 clones, 80% of them found a single time. The top ten constitute 0.6% to 0.7% of the sample. Sample: PBMCs. These receptors were taken from a boy aged 5-17 years in good health and CMV-seronegative.

The chain has TRBV4-1 and TRBJ1-1, with D maybe TRBD1 (5 bases). Germline CDR1 is MGHRA and CDR2 is YSYEKL. The CDR3 is made up of 15 amino acids. The V end lost 3 bases, the J end lost 3 bases, and 14 bases lay between the germline ends. The DNA of the CDR3 is TGCGCCAGCAGCCAGCCCGAGTCGGGGGACACTGAAGCTTTCTTT. Translating it yields CASSQPESGDTEAFF.

The V and J genes are TRBV19 and TRBJ1-1; 8 nucleotides line up with TRBD1. CDR1 LNHDA and CDR2 SQIVND come from the germline V gene (reference sequence). The V segment lost 5 bases and the J segment 1 base; nucleotides outside the gene matches: 3. This CDR3 comprises 14 residues. As DNA, the CDR3 is TGTGCCAGTAGTCTCGGGACAGGGAACACTGAAGCTTTCTTT. It translates to CASSLGTGNTEAFF.

The chain is built from TRBV10-3 and TRBJ2-3; 9 bases line up with TRBD2. Germline-derived CDR1 and CDR2 are ENHRY and SYGVKD. CDR3 length: 13 residues. After removal of 8 bases from V and 5 bases from J, the junction contained 5 bases not matched to a gene. The CDR3 DNA reads as TGTGCCATCCGGACTAGCGAGGGAGATACGCAGTATTTT. This translates into CAIRTSEGDTQYF.

The J gene is TRBJ2-5, the V gene TRBV11-3, with D unclear. The J call may be faulty, since TRBJ2-7 better matches the DNA end. This CDR3 has 13 amino acids. Germline values: CDR1 SGHNT, CDR2 YENEEA. The CDR3 nucleotides read TGTGCCAGCAGCTTAACTTACTCCTACGAGCAGTACTTC. Its translation is CASSLTYSYEQYF.

The genes are TRBV19 and TRBJ2-1; 7 nucleotides agree with TRBD1. The CDR3 has 15 amino acids. Germline V gene lookup returns CDR1 LNHDA and CDR2 SQIVND (reference sequence). V was clipped by 6 bases and J by 3 bases; unmatched bases: 8. DNA of the CDR3: TGTGCCAGTAGCCCTACGACAGGGATCTACAATGAGCAGTTCTTC. Translated, it gives CASSPTTGIYNEQFF.